One sample yielded the 11 T cell receptor beta chains listed below, sequenced in a study of CD8 T cells in ankylosing spondylitis. Study-wide results and caveats: It appeared that ankylosing spondylitis blood was characterized by a TCR beta motif of eight highly homologous variants.

TCRdb used MiXCR to reprocess the 5' RACE reads, holding one entry per CDR3 protein. The data show roughly 440,000 distinct CDR3 sequences, 15% to 20% seen once. Antigens of these TCRs are unknown. The sequenced material came from blood, either unsorted or a sorted T cell fraction (not recorded which). The receptors were gathered from a male donor with ankylosing spondylitis.

The chain joins TRBV6-1 to TRBJ2-2, with a weak D call TRBD1 (6 bases). CDR1 is MNHNS and CDR2 is SASEGT in the germline V gene. The V gene lost 8 bases and the J gene lost 5 bases, with 12 bases spanning the gap. This CDR3 has 13 residues. The CDR3 sequence: CASRGGTTGELFF. The CDR3 nucleotides are TGTGCCAGCCGAGGGGGAACTACCGGGGAGCTGTTTTTT.

Only a few counts were recorded for this clonotype. The rearrangement links TRBV7-9 to TRBJ2-5; D may match TRBD1 or TRBD2 (5 bases each). CDR3 size: 14 residues. Germline lookup yields CDR1 SEHNR and CDR2 FQNEAQ (reference sequence). V was shortened by 3 bases and J by 1 base, with 9 bases between the two germline ends. The CDR3 DNA reads as TGTGCCAGCAGCTTCGGGACGGGCCAAGAGACCCAGTACTTC. This translates into CASSFGTGQETQYF.

The chain carries TRBV20-1 and TRBJ2-5; a weak D match, TRBD1 (6 bases). With 5 bases removed from V and 7 bases from J, the gap between germline ends came to 17 bases. This CDR3 region has 13 residues. CDR1 is DFQATT, CDR2 SNEGSKA, per germline (reference sequence). As DNA, the CDR3 is TGCAGTGCTCCCAGCTCAGGGGAAGGGACCCAGTACTTC. Its translation: CSAPSSGEGTQYF.

This clonotype was picked up many times. The V gene is TRBV29-1, the J gene TRBJ2-2; perhaps TRBD1 as D (6 bases). V was trimmed by 6 bases and J by 0 bases, leaving 11 bases between them. The length of the CDR3 is 14 residues. Germline V gene sequence: CDR1 SQVTM, CDR2 ANQGSEA. The CDR3 DNA sequence: TGCAGCGTAAAAGGGGGATCGAACACCGGGGAGCTGTTTTTT. Translated, it gives CSVKGGSNTGELFF.

This clonotype was observed a few times. In nucleotides, the CDR3 is TGTGCCAGCAGCCCCTTTGGCAGGGGGGAGGACTATGGCTACACCTTC. It encodes CASSPFGRGEDYGYTF. The V and J genes are TRBV3-1 and TRBJ1-2; 7 nucleotides agree with TRBD1. V was clipped by 4 bases and J by 3 bases; unmatched bases: 11. Germline lookup yields CDR1 LGHDT and CDR2 YNNKEL (reference sequence). The CDR3 has 16 residues.

The chain joins TRBV6-2 or TRBV6-3 to TRBJ2-1; unclear D gene. The CDR3 is 15 amino acids. Trimming took off 5 bases at V and 4 bases at J, with 15 bases between the two ends. Per the germline V gene, CDR1 is MNHEY and CDR2 is SVGEGT. The DNA for the CDR3 is TGTGCCAGCAGTGCACCTTTAAGGGTGTACAATGAGCAGTTCTTC. This gives the protein CASSAPLRVYNEQFF.

The chain employs TRBV20-1 and TRBJ2-2; no reliable D call. Germline V gives CDR1 DFQATT, CDR2 SNEGSKA (reference sequence). Trimming pared 0 bases from V and 5 bases from J, leaving 13 bases between. This CDR3 is 15 amino acids long. CDR3 residues: CSARDRVAPTGELFF. In DNA, the CDR3 is TGCAGTGCTAGAGATCGGGTGGCCCCAACCGGGGAGCTGTTTTTT.

This clonotype turned up a few times. The chain uses TRBV5-5 and TRBJ2-7; 8 bases agree with TRBD2. The ends lost 0 bases at V and 2 bases at J; junction bases unmatched: 1. From germline, CDR1 is SGHKS and CDR2 YYEKEE (reference sequence). This CDR3 contains 14 residues. CDR3 region: CASSLAAGAYEQYF. The CDR3 DNA is TGTGCCAGCAGCTTGGCAGCGGGAGCCTACGAGCAGTACTTC.

The genes are TRBV11-2 and TRBJ2-7; TRBD2 matches 14 bases. The CDR3 has 18 residues. V dropped 4 bases and J dropped 7; count of bases not matched to a gene: 15. The germline gives CDR1 SGHAT, CDR2 FQNNGV. In DNA form, the CDR3 reads TGTGCCAGCAGCTCAAACCTCGGACTAGCGGGAGGTCCGGGGGAGCAGTACTTC. As protein: CASSSNLGLAGGPGEQYF.

The rearrangement uses TRBV4-1 and TRBJ2-2; D not resolved. Germline V CDR1 and CDR2: MGHRA, YSYEKL. Deletions cut 0 bases from V and 1 base from J, with 9 bases between. This CDR3 spans 16 amino acids. The CDR3 spells CASSQDKGMNTGELFF. As DNA, the CDR3 is TGCGCCAGCAGCCAAGATAAGGGCATGAACACCGGGGAGCTGTTTTTT.

There are a few counts of this clonotype. Here the CDR3 reads CASSLVGGTTGELFF. The DNA for the CDR3 is TGTGCCAGCAGTTTGGTGGGGGGGACCACCGGGGAGCTGTTTTTT. V gene TRBV27 combines with J gene TRBJ2-2; TRBD2 matches at 7 bases. The germline V gene has CDR1 MNHEY and CDR2 SMNVEV (reference sequence). CDR3 length equals 15 residues. Germline trimming cut 3 bases from V and 4 bases from J; bases unmatched to any gene: 5.